The next 14 T cell receptor beta chains were all read from a single sample in a study of shared clonotypes between healthy human individuals. Generated by immunoSEQ multiplex PCR, the TCRdb table keeps only in-frame clones and is missing some. The table has about 2.4 million clones, 80% to 95% seen once. Material for sequencing was naive CD4+ T cells from PBMCs. As for subset: CD45RA+ positively selected. Receptor source: a man aged 18-30 years in good health. Some clones in this sample may be carry-over from other donors' samples.

CDR3 in amino acids: CASSQGAGGTEAFF. CDR3 coding DNA: TGTGCCAGCAGCCAGGGTGCGGGTGGCACTGAAGCTTTCTTT. This rearrangement joins TRBV2 to TRBJ1-1; D perhaps matches TRBD1 (5 bases). The CDR3 extends over 14 amino acids. V gave up 6 bases and J gave up 4 bases, with 15 bases separating them. The V gene's germline CDR1 is SNHLY and CDR2 FYNNEI.

The chain recombines TRBV2 with TRBJ2-2; D ambiguous. The CDR3 totals 12 residues. CDR1 and CDR2 (germline): SNHLY, FYNNEI. V lost 6 bases to trimming and J lost 6 bases, with 8 bases between them. The CDR3 DNA follows: TGTGCCAGCAGAAAAGACTCCGGGGAGCTGTTTTTT. Protein product: CASRKDSGELFF. The full variable domain, in which reference TRBV2 and TRBJ2-2 provide the parts outside the CDR3, is EPEVTQTPSHQVTQMGQEVILRCVPISNHLYFYWYRQILGQKVEFLVSFYNNEISEKSEIFDDQFSVERPDGSNFTLKIRSTKLEDSAMYFCASRKDSGELFFGEGSRLTVL.

The chain carries TRBV7-7 and TRBJ2-7, with D possibly TRBD1 on 5 matching bases. Trimming stripped 0 bases from V and 5 bases from J, with 8 bases between. This CDR3 has 13 residues. CDR1 and CDR2 (germline): SSHAT, FNYEAQ (reference sequence). As DNA, the CDR3 is TGTGCCAGCAGCTTAGCGGCAGGGAACGAGCAGTACTTC. Translation gives CASSLAAGNEQYF. The variable domain in full, completed from reference TRBV7-7 and TRBJ2-7, reads GAGVSQSPRYKVTKRGQDVTLRCDPISSHATLYWYQQALGQGPEFLTYFNYEAQPDKSGLPSDRFSAERPEGSISTLTIQRTEQRDSAMYRCASSLAAGNEQYFGPGTRLTVT.

This chain uses TRBV5-1 with TRBJ2-5; 7 bases agree with TRBD1. Trimming at V came to 4 bases and at J to 2 bases, leaving 5 bases not matched to a gene. This CDR3 is 14 amino acids long. The germline V gene encodes CDR1 SGHRS and CDR2 YFSETQ. The CDR3 coding sequence is TGCGCCAGCAGCCCCGGACAGGAGCAAGAGACCCAGTACTTC. Translated, it gives CASSPGQEQETQYF.

The chain has TRBV2 and TRBJ2-5; D not resolved. Deletions cut 11 bases from V and 2 bases from J, with 6 bases between. CDR3 length equals 10 residues. Germline V CDR1 and CDR2: SNHLY, FYNNEI. The CDR3 bases are TGTGCCTGCTTGCAAGAGACCCAGTACTTC. Translating it yields CACLQETQYF.

The chain combines TRBV27 with TRBJ1-1; no definite D call. V was cut by 5 bases and J by 3 bases, with 16 bases left in between. Germline CDR1 is MNHEY and CDR2 is SMNVEV (reference sequence). The CDR3 is made up of 15 amino acids. CDR3 region: CASSPGRAIHTEAFF. In DNA form, the CDR3 reads TGTGCCAGCAGTCCCGGCCGGGCAATCCACACTGAAGCTTTCTTT.

The chain is built from TRBV7-2 and TRBJ2-5; the match to TRBD2 covers 9 bases. V was clipped by 3 bases and J by 5 bases; unmatched bases: 10. CDR3 length: 16 amino acids. The germline V gene has CDR1 SGHTA and CDR2 FQGNSA. CDR3 region: CASSFQGAGGGETQYF. The CDR3 region has the DNA TGTGCCAGCAGCTTTCAGGGAGCGGGAGGTGGGGAGACCCAGTACTTC.

Remarks on this clone: Other nucleotide sequences in the sample specify the same CDR3. The V gene is TRBV5-6, the J gene TRBJ1-1; D remains unclear. Germline CDR1 SGHDT, CDR2 YYEEEE. The length of the CDR3 is 12 residues. V lost 4 bases, J lost 1 base, and 5 bases lay in between. CDR3 residues: CASSLQNTEAFF. The CDR3 DNA reads TGTGCCAGCAGCCTACAGAACACTGAAGCTTTCTTT.

This clone appeared once. The genes are TRBV5-1 and TRBJ2-3; D gene unclear. Germline loops: CDR1 SGHRS, CDR2 YFSETQ. This CDR3 contains 16 residues. V was cut by 5 bases and J by 2 bases, with 18 bases left in between. CDR3 coding DNA: TGCGCCAGCAGGCCTCGCCTCGGGCGGCCCACAGATACGCAGTATTTT. Translated: CASRPRLGRPTDTQYF.

This clone was recorded once. The chain recombines TRBV2 with TRBJ1-1; weak D call: TRBD1 (5 bases). Germline CDR1 reads SNHLY; CDR2 reads FYNNEI. This CDR3 is 12 amino acids long. Trimming stripped 3 bases from V and 11 bases from J, with 13 bases between. The DNA for the CDR3 is TGTGCCAGCAGTGAGTGGGACCCCCAGGCTTTCTTT. This sequence encodes CASSEWDPQAFF.

The chain recombines TRBV19 with TRBJ1-2; D is unresolved. From germline, CDR1 is LNHDA and CDR2 SQIVND (reference sequence). The CDR3 totals 15 residues. Trimming took 5 bases from V and 3 from J, leaving 16 bases between them. CDR3 loop: CASSGFRGEDYGYTF. Here the CDR3 DNA reads TGTGCCAGTAGTGGCTTCCGGGGTGAGGACTATGGCTACACCTTC.

A word on this clone: Different DNA sequences within this sample yield the same CDR3. The chain links TRBV9 to TRBJ2-1; D might be TRBD2 (6 bases). CDR3 length equals 15 residues. Trimming removed 0 bases at V and 1 base at J, with 8 bases between. Germline V gives CDR1 SGDLS, CDR2 YYNGEE. The CDR3 is CASSVASASYNEQFF. Here the CDR3 DNA reads TGTGCCAGCAGCGTAGCTAGCGCATCCTACAATGAGCAGTTCTTC.

The chain is built from TRBV7-8 and TRBJ2-4; D is possibly TRBD1 (6 bases). This CDR3 has 16 amino acids. In germline, CDR1 is SGHVS, CDR2 FQNEAQ. Deletions cut 4 bases from V and 0 bases from J, with 13 bases between. The CDR3 DNA reads TGTGCCAGCAGCTCCCGACAGGATATAGCCAAAAACATTCAGTACTTC. It yields the protein CASSSRQDIAKNIQYF.

The chain combines TRBV27 with TRBJ2-7; 12 bases fit TRBD2. J lost 0 bases, V lost 3 bases, and 3 bases had no gene match. This CDR3 spans 16 amino acids. The germline V gene encodes CDR1 MNHEY and CDR2 SMNVEV (reference sequence). DNA of the CDR3: TGTGCCAGCAGTTTGAGGACTAGCGGGACCTCCTACGAGCAGTACTTC. Amino acids: CASSLRTSGTSYEQYF.